This is a list of T cell receptor beta chains from one sample in a study of T cells in Graves' hyperthyroidism and ophthalmopathy. TCRdb re-derived calls from the multiplex PCR reads in MiXCR, one entry per CDR3 protein. Of about 380,000 distinct CDR3 sequences detected, about 18% appear once; the ten largest clones hold about 38%. The source material was blood. All receptors derive from a man between 18 and 29 years old with Graves' ophthalmopathy. Both conserved end residues are part of each CDR3. The D gene is left open where the match is weak. Size is stated for part of the rows, as once, few or many counts, or as a class when the clone is expanded.

cdr3_aa,cdr3_nt,d_call,v_call,clone_size,j_call
CASSLSIGNGYTF,TGTGCCAGCAGTTTATCGATTGGTAATGGCTACACCTTC,-,TRBV27,many,TRBJ1-2
CSVPSSTSYNEQFF,TGCAGCGTTCCCTCTAGTACCTCCTACAATGAGCAGTTCTTC,-,TRBV29-1,few,TRBJ2-1
CASSQEVASTGWAQHF,TGCGCCAGCAGCCAAGAAGTAGCCTCAACAGGGTGGGCCCAGCATTTT,-,TRBV4-1,-,TRBJ1-5
CAISEVGGSNQPQHF,TGTGCCATCAGTGAGGTAGGGGGCAGCAATCAGCCCCAGCATTTT,TRBD1,TRBV10-3,few,TRBJ1-5
CATSPTRTIIETQYF,TGTGCCACCAGCCCGACCCGGACCATTATTGAGACCCAGTACTTC,-,TRBV15,-,TRBJ2-5
CASSQDTRAKEQFF,TGCGCCAGCAGCCAAGACACGCGAGCTAAAGAGCAGTTCTTC,-,TRBV4-1,few,TRBJ2-1
CASMRGQSYGYTF,TGTGCCAGTATGAGAGGACAGAGCTATGGCTACACCTTC,-,TRBV19,-,TRBJ1-2
CASSSLGQGEGYTF,TGTGCCAGCAGCAGCCTTGGACAGGGGGAAGGCTACACCTTC,TRBD1,TRBV28,-,TRBJ1-2
CASRPTRQANGYTF,TGTGCCAGCAGACCAACCCGACAGGCCAATGGCTACACCTTC,-,TRBV6-2/TRBV6-3,-,TRBJ1-2
CSARGGDRPYYGYTF,TGCAGTGCTAGAGGGGGAGACAGACCCTACTATGGCTACACCTTC,-,TRBV20-1,few,TRBJ1-2
CASSYGVGRGYEQYF,TGTGCCAGCAGTTACGGGGTGGGCAGGGGCTACGAGCAGTACTTC,-,TRBV6-2/TRBV6-3,-,TRBJ2-7
CASSRGEDYEQYF,TGTGCCAGCAGCCGGGGAGAAGATTACGAGCAGTACTTC,-,TRBV2,few,TRBJ2-7
CATSSKGGNQPQHF,TGTGCCACCAGCAGTAAAGGGGGCAATCAGCCCCAGCATTTT,-,TRBV15,many,TRBJ1-5
CASSTDRRTPLHF,TGTGCCAGCAGCACGGACAGGCGTACACCCCTCCACTTT,TRBD1,TRBV12-3/TRBV12-4,-,TRBJ1-6
CASSSPSGGPPYEQYF,TGCGCCAGCAGCAGCCCTTCTGGGGGGCCGCCTTACGAGCAGTACTTC,-,TRBV5-1,few,TRBJ2-7
CASRSGQHTLPYGYTF,TGTGCCAGCAGGTCGGGACAGCATACGCTCCCTTATGGCTACACCTTC,TRBD1,TRBV7-9,many,TRBJ1-2
CATSRRSAGGNTEAFF,TGTGCCACCAGCAGGCGGTCGGCAGGGGGGAACACTGAAGCTTTCTTT,TRBD1,TRBV15,-,TRBJ1-1
CASKIWTSQLNQPQHF,TGTGCCAGCAAGATCTGGACAAGCCAACTCAATCAGCCCCAGCATTTT,-,TRBV6-1,few,TRBJ1-5
CASIGGVGETQYF,TGTGCCAGCATTGGTGGAGTAGGAGAGACCCAGTACTTC,-,TRBV2,many,TRBJ2-5
CASSEAGIYEQYF,TGTGCCAGCAGTGAGGCAGGGATCTACGAGCAGTACTTC,-,TRBV12-3/TRBV12-4,-,TRBJ2-7
CASSRQGDSTEAFF,TGTGCCAGCAGTAGACAGGGGGATTCCACTGAAGCTTTCTTT,TRBD1,TRBV6-1,few,TRBJ1-1
CASSLTEPNTEAFF,TGTGCCAGCAGTTTAACGGAACCGAACACTGAAGCTTTCTTT,-,TRBV12-3/TRBV12-4,many,TRBJ1-1
CASSTGTEETGELFF,TGTGCCAGCAGCACCGGGACTGAGGAAACCGGGGAGCTGTTTTTT,-,TRBV6-1,-,TRBJ2-2
CASSLDIPATNSPLHF,TGTGCCAGCAGTTTGGACATACCCGCGACAAATTCACCCCTCCACTTT,-,TRBV28,many,TRBJ1-6
CASSLGGPTGYGYTF,TGTGCCAGCAGTTTGGGGGGACCCACCGGTTATGGCTACACCTTC,-,TRBV28,-,TRBJ1-2
CASSLVAGPAEDTQYF,TGTGCCAGCAGCTTGGTAGCGGGGCCCGCGGAAGATACGCAGTATTTT,TRBD2,TRBV5-4,-,TRBJ2-3
CSARVSTGELFF,TGCAGTGCTAGAGTCAGCACCGGGGAGCTGTTTTTT,-,TRBV20-1,few,TRBJ2-2
CASSEPIAGAGYTF,TGTGCCAGCAGTGAACCCATAGCAGGGGCTGGCTACACCTTC,-,TRBV6-1,many,TRBJ1-2
CSVEWQGLGAFF,TGCAGCGTTGAATGGCAGGGGCTCGGGGCTTTCTTT,-,TRBV29-1,few,TRBJ1-1
CASSLAPGQGALWQETQYF,TGTGCCAGCAGCTTAGCTCCGGGACAGGGGGCCCTTTGGCAAGAGACCCAGTACTTC,TRBD1,TRBV11-2,few,TRBJ2-5
CSARKQGPTYEQYF,TGCAGTGCTAGGAAACAGGGGCCTACCTACGAGCAGTACTTC,TRBD1,TRBV20-1,-,TRBJ2-7
CSARGLAVNTGELFF,TGCAGTGCTAGGGGACTAGCGGTGAACACCGGGGAGCTGTTTTTT,TRBD2,TRBV20-1,few,TRBJ2-2
CSVRSYGYTF,TGCAGCGTCCGATCCTATGGCTACACCTTC,-,TRBV29-1,many,TRBJ1-2
CASSGRGNEQFF,TGTGCCAGCAGCGGCAGGGGTAATGAGCAGTTCTTC,-,TRBV7-3,many,TRBJ2-1
CASNGASYGYTF,TGTGCCAGCAACGGAGCCAGCTATGGCTACACCTTC,-,TRBV12-3/TRBV12-4,many,TRBJ1-2
CASSPEGFSNQPQHF,TGTGCCAGCAGCCCCGAGGGATTTAGCAATCAGCCCCAGCATTTT,-,TRBV27,few,TRBJ1-5
CASSPLRDRGQETQYF,TGCGCCAGCAGCCCCCTCCGGGACAGGGGACAAGAGACCCAGTACTTC,TRBD1,TRBV5-1,few,TRBJ2-5
CASSLAGDVGELFF,TGTGCCAGCAGCTTAGCGGGGGATGTCGGGGAGCTGTTTTTT,-,TRBV11-3,few,TRBJ2-2
CASSLGEGDTQYF,TGTGCCAGCAGCTTAGGGGAGGGGGATACGCAGTATTTT,TRBD2,TRBV7-9,-,TRBJ2-3
CASSLAGGDTGELFF,TGTGCCAGCAGCTTAGCCGGGGGCGACACCGGGGAGCTGTTTTTT,-,TRBV7-8,many,TRBJ2-2
CASGPGGAGTEAFF,TGTGCTAGTGGTCCCGGGGGGGCGGGAACTGAAGCTTTCTTT,-,TRBV12-5,many,TRBJ1-1
CASSNSPDSTWGYTF,TGTGCCAGCAGCAATAGCCCTGACAGTACCTGGGGCTACACCTTC,-,TRBV14,many,TRBJ1-2
CASSRATGFSGNTIYF,TGTGCCAGCAGTCGCGCGACAGGTTTCTCTGGAAACACCATATATTTT,-,TRBV3-1,many,TRBJ1-3
CASKELAGGYNEQFF,TGTGCCAGCAAGGAACTAGCGGGAGGATACAATGAGCAGTTCTTC,TRBD2,TRBV27,few,TRBJ2-1